The 3 T cell receptor beta chains below all came from one sample that was sequenced in a study of T cells in Graves' hyperthyroidism and ophthalmopathy. TCR beta CDR3 regions were amplified from RNA. A set of HTBI primers served as the primers for a first-round RT-PCR of the TCR CDR3. One entry per CDR3 protein results from TCRdb running MiXCR on the multiplex PCR reads. Among hundreds of thousands of distinct CDR3 sequences listed, about 20% were seen once. Sample: blood. The receptors derive from a man aged 25-40 years with Graves' ophthalmopathy.

This clonotype was counted only a few times. The chain has TRBV20-1 and TRBJ2-7; D ambiguous. The ends were cut back, 6 bases at V and 3 bases at J, with 12 bases in the middle. This CDR3 has 12 amino acids. CDR1 and CDR2 from the germline V gene are DFQATT and SNEGSKA (reference sequence). CDR3 bases: TGCAGTGCCATCAGGACCAACTACGAGCAGTACTTC. Translated, it gives CSAIRTNYEQYF.

V and J are TRBV20-1 and TRBJ2-7, with D perhaps assigned TRBD1 or TRBD2 (5 bases each). The germline V gene encodes CDR1 DFQATT and CDR2 SNEGSKA (reference sequence). The length of the CDR3 is 12 residues. The V and J ends lost 6 bases and 6 bases respectively, with 15 bases between them. CDR3 region: CSATGLEFEQYF. In DNA, the CDR3 is TGCAGTGCAACGGGGCTAGAGTTCGAGCAGTACTTC.

This clonotype was seen only a few times. The chain has TRBV18 and TRBJ2-7, with 8 bases lining up with TRBD1. The CDR3 covers 14 residues. V gave up 2 bases and J gave up 7 bases; unmatched junction bases: 7. Germline CDR1 reads KGHSH; CDR2 reads LQKENI. CDR3 coding DNA: TGTGCCAGCTCACCAGGGCAGGGGGCCGAGGAGCAGTACTTC. Its translation is CASSPGQGAEEQYF.